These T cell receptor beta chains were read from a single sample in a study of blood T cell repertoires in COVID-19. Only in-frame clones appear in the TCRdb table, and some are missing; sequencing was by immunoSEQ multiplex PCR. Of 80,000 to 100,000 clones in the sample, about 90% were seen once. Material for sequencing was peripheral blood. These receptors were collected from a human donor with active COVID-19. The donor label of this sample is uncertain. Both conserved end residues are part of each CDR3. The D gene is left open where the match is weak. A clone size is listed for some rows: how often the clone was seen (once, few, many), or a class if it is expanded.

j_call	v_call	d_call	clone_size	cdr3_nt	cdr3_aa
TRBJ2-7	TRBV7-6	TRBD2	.	TGTGCCAGCAGCCTTCTTGGGGGGGATGATGCCTACGAGCAGTACTTC	CASSLLGGDDAYEQYF
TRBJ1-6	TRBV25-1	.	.	TGTGCCAGCAGCCCTAGGGGGGGCTATTCACCCCTCCACTTT	CASSPRGGYSPLHF
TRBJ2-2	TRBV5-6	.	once	TGTGCCAGCAGCTCCGGAGGGACAGTGAACACCGGGGAGCTGTTTTTT	CASSSGGTVNTGELFF
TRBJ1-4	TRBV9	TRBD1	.	TGTGCCAGCAGCGTAGATACCACAGGGGGCCTTAATGAAAAACTGTTTTTT	CASSVDTTGGLNEKLFF
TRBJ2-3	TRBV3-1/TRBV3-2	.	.	TGTGCCAGCAGAGACTGGAGAGCTAGCACAGATACGCAGTATTTT	CASRDWRASTDTQYF
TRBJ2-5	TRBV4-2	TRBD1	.	TGTGCCAGCAGCCCGTCCGACAGGGAAGAGACCCAGTACTTC	CASSPSDREETQYF
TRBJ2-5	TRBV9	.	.	TGTGCCAGCAGCGTATCGGCTAGGGGTCCCTCACAAGAGACCCAGTACTTC	CASSVSARGPSQETQYF
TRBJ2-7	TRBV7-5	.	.	TGTGCCAGAAGCTTAGCGTCCACTCCGGGACAGGGGGCCCATTTAACCTACGAGCAGTACTTC	CARSLASTPGQGAHLTYEQYF
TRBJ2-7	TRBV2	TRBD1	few	TGTGCCAGCAACTCCGGGACAGGGCGTTTCGAGCAGTACTTC	CASNSGTGRFEQYF
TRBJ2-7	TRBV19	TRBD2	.	TGTGCCAGTAGTATATCCGGGACTAGCTACGAGCAGTACTTC	CASSISGTSYEQYF
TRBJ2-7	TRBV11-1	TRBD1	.	TGTGCCAGCAGCGAAGGACAGGTTGAGTCCTACGAGCAGTACTTC	CASSEGQVESYEQYF
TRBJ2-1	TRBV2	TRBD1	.	TGTGCCAGCAGTGAAGGCCTGGGACAGGGCCTCTATGAGCAGTTCTTC	CASSEGLGQGLYEQFF
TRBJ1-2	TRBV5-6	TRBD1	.	TGTGCCAGCAGCTCACTGACAGGGGAAAGGCATGGCTACACCTTC	CASSSLTGERHGYTF
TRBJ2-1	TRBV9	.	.	TGTGCCAGCAGCGTAGACAGAAACAATGAGCAGTTCTTC	CASSVDRNNEQFF
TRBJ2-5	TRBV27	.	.	TGTGCCAGCCGCGCAGTAAGGGGAGAGACCCAGTACTTC	CASRAVRGETQYF
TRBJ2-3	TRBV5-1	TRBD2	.	TGCGCCAGCAGTTCACCAGCGGGGGCCCTCACAGATACGCAGTATTTT	CASSSPAGALTDTQYF